This T cell receptor beta chain was obtained from a study of blood T cell repertoires in COVID-19 (dated by TCRdb to 2018 to 2020). Study-wide context: Samples covering the acute and convalescent phases of COVID-19 were provided by collaborators in the United States, Italy and Spain. The material from the prospective study consisted of cDNA or gDNA derived from T cells, B-cell-depleted T cells, or PBMCs. Subjects who had been exposed to COVID-19, were actively infected with it, or had recovered from it provided the deeply sampled blood TCRbeta repertoires that made up the dataset. The repertoires were released in a freely available public database meant as a resource for research on the immune response to SARS-CoV-2. The samples were drawn from two sources: the first 160 participants of the ongoing ImmuneRACE study, and 1,254 subjects contributed by 6 global collaborators. Nearly every sample came with metadata listing a de-identified subject ID, COVID-19 status, age in years and sex. HLA class I and class II types, where available, came from metadata supplied by the sample provider rather than from assay-based typing.

Taken from the germline V gene, the CDR1 and CDR2 loops are MDHEN and SYDVKM. The CDR3 starts with the cysteine, ends with the phenylalanine, and has 15 residues. Only CDR3 DNA is held: 45 bases, read in frame from base 1. V and J are trimmed by 10 bases and 2 bases, and the gene matches miss 11 bases of the junction. TCRbeta CDR3 regions were amplified from genomic DNA using the immunoSEQ Assay, a bias-controlled multiplex PCR. Processing in the source paper ran as follows. The number of nucleated cells in each sample was estimated from the amplification of reference gene primers within the assay. Sequence reads were collapsed and filtered to measure the absolute abundance of every unique TCRbeta CDR3 rearrangement. For each sample, productive Simpson clonality was calculated by taking the square root of Simpson's diversity index across productive rearrangements. Imported from immuneACCESS, the table was reduced by TCRdb to in-frame sequences with V and J called. These copies leave out some clones; in studies compared against another copy, an unresolved V gene accounts for under half, and the cause of the remainder is not known. V, J and clone size reflect that table, while D and trimming were determined from the DNA. In this sample the table shows approximately 94,000 clones, 75% to 95% of which occur a single time. The ten biggest clones cover 3% to 4.5% of the sample.

The collaborating institutions used their own protocols to collect whole blood in K2EDTA tubes. For TCRbeta analysis, collaborators shipped samples as frozen whole blood, isolated PBMCs, or DNA extracted from either of those sample types. On this clone itself: No cognate antigen has been identified for it. Qualities for individual bases were not recorded, and no much larger clone is one base off.

Results the study describes overall, beyond this receptor: Clinical and demographic metadata were provided uncurated, with the amount varying by source and participant.

The sequencing sample was made of peripheral blood. The TCR comes from a woman in her forties or fifties in a cohort sampled during active COVID-19. Recombination joined TRBV28 with TRBJ2-7, and TRBD1 matches 10 of the central bases. Here the CDR3 is given as CATSRGQGLPYEQYF. At the DNA level, the sequence is TGTGCCACCAGCCGGGGACAGGGGCTTCCCTACGAGCAGTACTTC.